The 25 T cell receptor beta chains below come from one sample, sequenced in a study of blood T cell repertoires in COVID-19. TCRdb's table, derived via immunoSEQ multiplex PCR, lists solely in-frame clones and lacks some. The repertoire holds 350,000 to 500,000 clones, about 88% seen once, with approximately 1.5% in the top ten. The sample consisted of PBMCs or T cells enriched from blood (not recorded which). The receptors were gathered from a woman younger than 30 who had been exposed to COVID-19.

With regard to this clone: In the same sample, other DNA sequences code for this CDR3. The chain combines TRBV6-5 with TRBJ1-2; D might be TRBD1 (5 bases). V was trimmed by 2 bases and J by 6 bases, leaving 10 bases between them. The CDR3 has 13 amino acids. The germline gives CDR1 MNHEY, CDR2 SVGAGI. The CDR3 DNA is TGTGCCAGCAGTTACGGGGGGTTGGATGGCTACACCTTC. As protein: CASSYGGLDGYTF.

The chain couples TRBV5-6 to TRBJ1-5, with D perhaps matching TRBD1 (6 bases). V dropped 3 bases and J dropped 4 bases, with 11 bases sitting between them. Germline V gene lookup returns CDR1 SGHDT and CDR2 YYEEEE. The CDR3 runs 14 residues. CDR3 nucleotide sequence: TGTGCCAGCAGCTCGCAGGGGTTAAATCAGCCCCAGCATTTT. This codes for CASSSQGLNQPQHF.

The rearrangement uses TRBV14 and TRBJ2-3, with D perhaps matching TRBD2 (6 bases). Germline CDR1 reads SGHDN; CDR2 reads FVKESK. V was pared by 5 bases and J by 1 base, with 10 bases between. This CDR3 is 14 amino acids long. CDR3 sequence: CASSYGGGTDTQYF. The CDR3 DNA sequence: TGTGCCAGCAGCTATGGAGGGGGCACAGATACGCAGTATTTT.

This chain joins TRBV6-2 or TRBV6-3 and TRBJ1-2; 10 bases are a match to TRBD1. V lost 6 bases to trimming and J lost 5 bases; unmatched junction nucleotides: 9. The CDR3 sequence is 15 residues long. CDR1 is MNHEY, CDR2 SVGEGT, per germline. CDR3 DNA: TGTGCCAGCAGCGTCACCGGGACAGGGGCATATGGCTACACCTTC. Its protein product is CASSVTGTGAYGYTF.

The chain couples TRBV6-5 to TRBJ1-3; D remains unclear. Germline V gives CDR1 MNHEY, CDR2 SVGAGI. V shed 8 bases and J shed 0 bases, with 14 bases lying between them. This CDR3 has 15 residues. CDR3 region: CASYGDGSSGNTIYF. As DNA, the CDR3 is TGTGCCAGCTATGGAGACGGCTCCTCTGGAAACACCATATATTTT.

V usage is TRBV29-1 and J usage is TRBJ1-1; D unclear. The CDR3 covers 10 residues. The germline gives CDR1 SQVTM, CDR2 ANQGSEA. V lost 4 bases and J 7 bases, leaving 7 bases between the germline ends. The CDR3 loop is CSVAVLEAFF. The CDR3 DNA is TGCAGCGTTGCTGTTCTTGAAGCTTTCTTT.

This sequence joins TRBV11-2 and TRBJ2-2, with 11 positions matching TRBD1. Germline-derived CDR1 and CDR2 are SGHAT and FQNNGV. This CDR3 comprises 17 residues. J was trimmed by 6 bases and V by 1 base; bases with no gene match: 7. CDR3 loop: CASSLVDRGRGPGELFF. The CDR3 region has the DNA TGTGCCAGCAGCTTAGTGGACAGGGGGCGCGGTCCCGGGGAGCTGTTTTTT.

This chain joins TRBV5-1 and TRBJ2-3, with 11 bases identical to TRBD1. This CDR3 comprises 16 residues. V gave up 3 bases and J gave up 4 bases; unmatched junction bases: 7. Germline V gene sequence: CDR1 SGHRS, CDR2 YFSETQ. In nucleotides, the CDR3 is TGCGCCAGCAGCTCGGTTTGGACAGGGGGCGCAGATACGCAGTATTTT. Translation gives CASSSVWTGGADTQYF.

The chain couples TRBV12-1 to TRBJ2-7; the D segment call TRBD1 is taken from the table without a DNA check. TRBV12-1 is tagged as a pseudogene. There are 16 residues in the CDR3. CDR3 protein: CASSFAFWQASYEQYF. CDR3 sequence (DNA): TGTGCCAGCAGCTTTGCTTTTTGGCAGGCCTCCTACGAGCAGTACTTC.

This rearrangement joins TRBV4-2 to TRBJ2-7, with D tentatively TRBD2 (5 bases). Trimming took 4 bases from V and 2 from J, leaving 24 bases between them. Germline V gives CDR1 LGHNA, CDR2 YNFKEQ. CDR3 size: 18 residues. The CDR3 nucleotides read TGTGCCAGCAGCCCCCATCTTTCGACTATGGCGGCAGCCTACGAGCAGTACTTC. Amino acids: CASSPHLSTMAAAYEQYF.

The rearrangement links TRBV7-9 to TRBJ2-3, with D possibly TRBD2 on 5 matching bases. Germline assignment: CDR1 SEHNR and CDR2 FQNEAQ (reference sequence). CDR3 length equals 17 residues. V was clipped by 5 bases and J by 0 bases, with 18 bases between them. The CDR3 DNA reads TGTGCCAGCAGCCCGGGCCAGATCGGGGTTAGCACAGATACGCAGTATTTT. It specifies CASSPGQIGVSTDTQYF.

The gene calls are TRBV2 and TRBJ2-7, with TRBD2 identical over 11 bases. CDR1 and CDR2 (germline): SNHLY, FYNNEI. The CDR3 totals 16 residues. V shed 7 bases and J 1 base; nucleotides not matched to a gene: 9. CDR3 amino acids: CASTDGLAGGSYEQYF. The DNA for the CDR3 is TGTGCCAGCACCGACGGACTAGCGGGCGGTTCCTACGAGCAGTACTTC.

The table lists this clone with a count of one. V and J are TRBV19 and TRBJ1-5; 7 nucleotides agree with TRBD1. Looked up from germline, CDR1 is LNHDA and CDR2 is SQIVND (reference sequence). Trimming removed 6 bases from V and 4 bases from J; junction bases left unmatched: 15. CDR3 size: 17 residues. In DNA, the CDR3 is TGTGCCAGTAGGCAGACCTACAGGGGTCTAGGGAATCAGCCCCAGCATTTT. Encoded protein: CASRQTYRGLGNQPQHF. Variable domain in full (rest from reference TRBV19 and TRBJ1-5): DGGITQSPKYLFRKEGQNVTLSCEQNLNHDAMYWYRQDPGQGLRLIYYSQIVNDFQKGDIAEGYSVSREKKESFPLTVTSAQKNPTAFYLCASRQTYRGLGNQPQHFGDGTRLSIL.

The chain links TRBV6-1 to TRBJ1-6; 7 nucleotides agree with TRBD1. J gave up 0 bases and V 2 bases, and 4 bases lay outside the gene matches. The CDR3 runs to 17 residues. In germline, CDR1 is MNHNS, CDR2 SASEGT. CDR3 coding DNA: TGTGCCAGCAGTGAACGGGGACAGAGCTCCTATAATTCACCCCTCCACTTT. Amino acid sequence: CASSERGQSSYNSPLHF.

The rearrangement joins TRBV7-9 to TRBJ2-3; 13 bases align to TRBD2. The V segment lost 5 bases and the J segment 4 bases; nucleotides outside the gene matches: 3. Germline CDR1 reads SEHNR; CDR2 reads FQNEAQ (reference sequence). The CDR3 is made up of 15 amino acids. The CDR3 here is CASSRGLAGSDTQYF. CDR3 DNA sequence: TGTGCCAGCAGCCGGGGACTAGCGGGGTCAGATACGCAGTATTTT.

This clone has a single count. The CDR3 sequence is CASSLGGGTGDTQYF. The DNA for the CDR3 is TGTGCCAGCAGCCTGGGCGGGGGGACGGGAGATACGCAGTATTTT. The V call is TRBV5-6, the J call TRBJ2-3; 8 positions agree with TRBD2. The V gene's germline CDR1 is SGHDT and CDR2 YYEEEE. The CDR3 contains 15 residues. V trimming: 4 bases; J trimming: 5 bases; junction bases outside the gene matches: 9.

The rearrangement joins TRBV5-4 to TRBJ2-1; 10 positions match TRBD2. V was pared by 4 bases and J by 7 bases, with 8 bases of the junction left unmatched. The CDR3 contains 15 residues. The germline CDR1 and CDR2 sequences are SGHNT and YYREEE (reference sequence). The CDR3 loop reads CASSPLAGAHNEQFF. The CDR3 bases are TGTGCCAGCAGCCCTCTAGCGGGGGCGCATAATGAGCAGTTCTTC.

The V call is TRBV28, the J call TRBJ2-6; 10 positions agree with TRBD1. V lost 5 bases to trimming and J lost 2 bases; unmatched junction nucleotides: 9. The CDR3 has 18 amino acids. From germline, CDR1 is MDHEN and CDR2 SYDVKM. CDR3 bases: TGTGCCAGCAGTCCAGGACAGGGGGGATCGGCTGGGGCCAACGTCCTGACTTTC. Its translation: CASSPGQGGSAGANVLTF.

This clone occurred once. The chain links TRBV11-3 to TRBJ2-1, with a weak D call TRBD2 (6 bases). Deletions cut 5 bases from V and 9 bases from J, with 17 bases between. Germline V gene data show CDR1 as SGHNT and CDR2 as YENEEA. The CDR3 covers 14 residues. The CDR3 protein is CASSISNRGGEQFF. CDR3 DNA: TGTGCCAGCAGCATATCAAATAGGGGAGGTGAGCAGTTCTTC.

V gene TRBV19 combines with J gene TRBJ1-5; D is perhaps TRBD1 (5 bases). The CDR3 length is 15 residues. Trimming shortened V by 3 bases and J by 2 bases, and 11 bases separated the two germline ends. The V gene's germline CDR1 is LNHDA and CDR2 SQIVND (reference sequence). CDR3 protein: CASSIQGAGNQPQHF. Here the CDR3 DNA reads TGTGCCAGTAGTATTCAGGGTGCGGGCAATCAGCCCCAGCATTTT.

V usage is TRBV5-1 and J usage is TRBJ2-3; TRBD1 aligns across 8 bases. The CDR3 runs 16 residues. V lost 4 bases to trimming and J lost 0 bases; unmatched junction nucleotides: 7. Looked up from germline, CDR1 is SGHRS and CDR2 is YFSETQ. This CDR3 is CASSPTGGLSTDTQYF. The CDR3 bases are TGCGCCAGCAGCCCCACAGGGGGGCTGAGCACAGATACGCAGTATTTT.

The chain employs TRBV19 and TRBJ2-3, with D perhaps TRBD1 (6 bases). The CDR3 contains 13 residues. Germline lookup yields CDR1 LNHDA and CDR2 SQIVND (reference sequence). V was pared by 6 bases and J by 10 bases, with 17 bases between. The CDR3: CASSQEQGLAQYF. The DNA of the CDR3 is TGTGCCAGTAGCCAGGAACAGGGTTTGGCGCAGTATTTT.

This clone was observed once. The chain employs TRBV19 and TRBJ2-5, with 12 bases aligning to TRBD1. CDR3 size: 15 residues. The ends lost 7 bases at V and 1 base at J; junction bases unmatched: 4. In germline, CDR1 is LNHDA, CDR2 SQIVND (reference sequence). Written as DNA, the CDR3 is TGTGCCAGTAAGGGACAGGGGGCGGGCCAAGAGACCCAGTACTTC. Translating gives CASKGQGAGQETQYF.

J is TRBJ2-3 and V is TRBV11-2, with TRBD1 matching over 8 bases. J was trimmed by 3 bases and V by 1 base; bases with no gene match: 3. The CDR3 extends over 15 amino acids. Germline assignment: CDR1 SGHAT and CDR2 FQNNGV. The CDR3, as DNA: TGTGCCAGCAGCTTAGCCAGGGGGCTAACAGATACGCAGTATTTT. Translating gives CASSLARGLTDTQYF.

The genes are TRBV19 and TRBJ2-5; D unresolved. The V end was cut by 0 bases, the J end by 2 bases, with 10 bases between. Germline V gene lookup returns CDR1 LNHDA and CDR2 SQIVND (reference sequence). The CDR3 loop spans 15 amino acids. The CDR3 region is CASSIELSEQETQYF. The CDR3 DNA reads as TGTGCCAGTAGTATAGAATTGTCAGAACAAGAGACCCAGTACTTC.